The rows below give T cell receptor beta chains drawn from one sample of a study of regulatory T cells in long-lasting Graves disease. TCRdb fed the multiplex PCR reads into MiXCR, producing one record per CDR3 protein. Among hundreds of thousands of distinct CDR3 sequences listed, roughly 20% were seen once. This specimen was peripheral blood mononuclear cells (PBMCs), taken when the disease was refractory, from a patient treated with antithyroid drugs. All receptors come from a female donor with Graves disease. Each CDR3 is given with its conserved first and last residue. The order of the fields is CDR3 DNA, CDR3 protein, J gene, clone size, V gene, D gene. The D gene is left open where the match is weak. Only part of the rows carry a size: once, few, many, or a class if the clone is expanded.

TGTGCCAGCAGCAACAGAGGACATAATTCACCCCTCCACTTT,CASSNRGHNSPLHF,TRBJ1-6,-,TRBV14,-
TGTGCCAGCAGCCGGCGTGAGACCCAGTACTTC,CASSRRETQYF,TRBJ2-5,many,TRBV6-1,-
TGTGCCAGTAGTATGATAGACAGTGAAGCTTTCTTT,CASSMIDSEAFF,TRBJ1-1,few,TRBV19,-
TGCAGTGGTGGACTAGCGGGAACCTACGAGCAGTACTTC,CSGGLAGTYEQYF,TRBJ2-7,few,TRBV20-1,TRBD2
TGTGCCATCAGTGAGTCCCCCCCAGACCGGAACACTGAAGCTTTCTTT,CAISESPPDRNTEAFF,TRBJ1-1,once,TRBV10-3,-
TGTGCCAGCTCAGGATCGACGGGGGACCGACCCTACGAGCAGTACTTC,CASSGSTGDRPYEQYF,TRBJ2-7,-,TRBV18,-
TGCGCCAGCAGCTTGTCCCCCACTTCGGGTACTGAAGCTTTCTTT,CASSLSPTSGTEAFF,TRBJ1-1,-,TRBV5-1,-
TGTGCCAGCAGTTACAGGACTGAGGAGCTGTTTTTT,CASSYRTEELFF,TRBJ2-2,many,TRBV6-9,-
TGTGCCAGCAGTTTAGGGTCCGATAGGAATCAGCCCCAGCATTTT,CASSLGSDRNQPQHF,TRBJ1-5,many,TRBV28,-
TGTGCCAGCACCCCAGGGGGAGACCAAGAGACCCAGTACTTC,CASTPGGDQETQYF,TRBJ2-5,many,TRBV9,TRBD1
TGTGCCAGCGGTAACTCTCAGCCCCAGCATTTT,CASGNSQPQHF,TRBJ1-5,many,TRBV12-3/TRBV12-4,-